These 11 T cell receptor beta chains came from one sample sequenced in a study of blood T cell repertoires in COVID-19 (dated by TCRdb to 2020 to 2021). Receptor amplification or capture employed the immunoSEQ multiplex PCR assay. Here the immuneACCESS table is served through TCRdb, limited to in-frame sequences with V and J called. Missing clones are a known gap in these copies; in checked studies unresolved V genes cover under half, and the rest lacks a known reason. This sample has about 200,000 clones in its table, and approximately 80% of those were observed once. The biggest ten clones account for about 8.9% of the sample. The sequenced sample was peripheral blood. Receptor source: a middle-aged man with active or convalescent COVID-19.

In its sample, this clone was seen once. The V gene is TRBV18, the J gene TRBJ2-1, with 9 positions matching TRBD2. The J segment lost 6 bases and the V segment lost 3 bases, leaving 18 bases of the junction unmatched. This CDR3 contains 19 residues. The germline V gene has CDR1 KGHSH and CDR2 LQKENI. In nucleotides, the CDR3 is TGTGCCAGCTCACCCTTACTAGCGGGTATTACGGGAGGTACCAATGAGCAGTTCTTC. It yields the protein CASSPLLAGITGGTNEQFF.

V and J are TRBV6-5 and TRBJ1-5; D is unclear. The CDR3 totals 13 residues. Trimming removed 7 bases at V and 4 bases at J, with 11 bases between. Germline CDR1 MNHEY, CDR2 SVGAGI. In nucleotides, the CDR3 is TGTGCCAGCACCTTGGGAGCTAATCAGCCCCAGCATTTT. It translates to CASTLGANQPQHF.

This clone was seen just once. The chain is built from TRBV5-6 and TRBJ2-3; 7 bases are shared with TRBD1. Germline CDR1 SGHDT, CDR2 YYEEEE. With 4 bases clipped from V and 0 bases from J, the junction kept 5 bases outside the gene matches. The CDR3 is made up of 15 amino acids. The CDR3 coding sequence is TGTGCCAGCAGCCGGGGACAGATCAGCACAGATACGCAGTATTTT. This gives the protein CASSRGQISTDTQYF.

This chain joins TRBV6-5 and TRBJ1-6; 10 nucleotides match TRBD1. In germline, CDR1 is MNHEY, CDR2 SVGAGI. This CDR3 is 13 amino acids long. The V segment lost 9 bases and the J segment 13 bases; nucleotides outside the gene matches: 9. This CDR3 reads CASAGTGVSPLHF. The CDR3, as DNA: TGTGCCAGTGCCGGGACAGGGGTATCTCCCCTCCACTTT.

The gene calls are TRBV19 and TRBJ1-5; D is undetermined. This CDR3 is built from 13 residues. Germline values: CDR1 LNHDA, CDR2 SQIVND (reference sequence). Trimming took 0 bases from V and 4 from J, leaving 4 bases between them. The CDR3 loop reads CASSIDPNQPQHF. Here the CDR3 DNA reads TGTGCCAGTAGTATAGACCCGAATCAGCCCCAGCATTTT.

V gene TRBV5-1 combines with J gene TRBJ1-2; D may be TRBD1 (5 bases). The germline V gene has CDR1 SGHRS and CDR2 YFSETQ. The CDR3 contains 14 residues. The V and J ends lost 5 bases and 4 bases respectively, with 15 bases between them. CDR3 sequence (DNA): TGCGCCAGCAGTCGGGGGAGCGGAGTCTATGGCTACACCTTC. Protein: CASSRGSGVYGYTF.

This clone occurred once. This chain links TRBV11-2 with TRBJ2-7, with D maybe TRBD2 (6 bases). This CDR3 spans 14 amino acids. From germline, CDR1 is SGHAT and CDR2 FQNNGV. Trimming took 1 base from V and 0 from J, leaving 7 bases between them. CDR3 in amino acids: CASSLAGGSYEQYV. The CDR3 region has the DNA TGTGCCAGCAGCTTAGCCGGGGGCTCCTACGAGCAGTACGTC.

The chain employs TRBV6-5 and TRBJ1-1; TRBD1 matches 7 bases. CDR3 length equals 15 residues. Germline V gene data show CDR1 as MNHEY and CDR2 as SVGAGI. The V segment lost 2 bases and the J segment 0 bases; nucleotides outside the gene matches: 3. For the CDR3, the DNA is TGTGCCAGCAGTTACAGACAGGGTGTGAACACTGAAGCTTTCTTT. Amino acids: CASSYRQGVNTEAFF.

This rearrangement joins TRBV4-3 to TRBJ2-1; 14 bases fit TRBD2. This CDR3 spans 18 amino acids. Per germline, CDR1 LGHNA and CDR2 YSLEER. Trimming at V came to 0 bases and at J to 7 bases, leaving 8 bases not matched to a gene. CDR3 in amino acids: CASSQEMGLAGELNEQFF. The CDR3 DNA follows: TGCGCCAGCAGCCAAGAAATGGGACTAGCGGGGGAACTGAATGAGCAGTTCTTC.

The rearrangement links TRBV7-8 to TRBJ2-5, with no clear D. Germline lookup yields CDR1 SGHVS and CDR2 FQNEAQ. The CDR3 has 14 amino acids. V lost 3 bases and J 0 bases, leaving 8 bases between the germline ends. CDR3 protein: CASSFFGYQETQYF. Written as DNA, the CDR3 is TGTGCCAGCAGCTTTTTTGGCTACCAAGAGACCCAGTACTTC.

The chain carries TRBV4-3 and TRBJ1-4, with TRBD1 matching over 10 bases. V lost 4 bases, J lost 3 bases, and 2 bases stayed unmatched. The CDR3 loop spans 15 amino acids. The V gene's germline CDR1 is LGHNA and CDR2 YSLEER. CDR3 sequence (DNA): TGCGCCAGCAGCCCCGGACAGGGGGCTAATGAAAAACTGTTTTTT. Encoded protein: CASSPGQGANEKLFF.